Detailed here is one T cell receptor (beta chain). Its target is not known. This entry comes from a study of T cells in Graves' hyperthyroidism and ophthalmopathy. Findings and caveats of the study: Blood also contained most expanded thyroid clonotypes above 0.001.

Germline lookup yields CDR1 SQVTM and CDR2 ANQGSEA. The CDR3 is 16 residues long. V was trimmed by 0 bases and J by 0 bases, leaving 13 bases between them. Patients with ophthalmopathy all had a Clinical Activity Score of at least 3, a NOSPECS grade of at least 4 and duration under 3 months. Orbital computed tomography, thyroid ultrasound, serum thyroxine and TRAb, and clinical symptoms together informed the diagnoses. The CDR3 regions of TCR beta were amplified from RNA transcripts. When the TCR CDR3 underwent first-round RT-PCR, the HTBI primer set was used. TCRdb fed the multiplex PCR reads into MiXCR, producing one record per CDR3 protein. The table includes about 400,000 distinct CDR3 sequences, around 15% detected once.

The J gene is TRBJ2-3, the V gene TRBV29-1, with a weak D call TRBD1 (5 bases). This sequence was found in a woman under 40 with Graves' ophthalmopathy. Sequences were obtained from blood. The DNA of the CDR3 is TGCAGCGTTGAAGATCGGCAGACAGTAAGCACAGATACGCAGTATTTT. Encoded protein: CSVEDRQTVSTDTQYF.